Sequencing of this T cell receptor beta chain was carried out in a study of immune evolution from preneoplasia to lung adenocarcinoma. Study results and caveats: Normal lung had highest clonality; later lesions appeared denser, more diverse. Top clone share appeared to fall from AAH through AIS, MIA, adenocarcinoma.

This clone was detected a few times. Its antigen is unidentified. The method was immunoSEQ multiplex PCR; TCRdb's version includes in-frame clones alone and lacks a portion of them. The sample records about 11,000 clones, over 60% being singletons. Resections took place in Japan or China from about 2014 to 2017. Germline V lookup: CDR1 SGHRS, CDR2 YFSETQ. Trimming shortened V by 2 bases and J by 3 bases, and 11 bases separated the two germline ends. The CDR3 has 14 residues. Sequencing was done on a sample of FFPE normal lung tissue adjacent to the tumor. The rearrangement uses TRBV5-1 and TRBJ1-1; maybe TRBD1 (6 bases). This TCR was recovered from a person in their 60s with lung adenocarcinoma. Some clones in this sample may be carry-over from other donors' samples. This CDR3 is CASSFTGRDTEAFF. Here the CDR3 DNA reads TGCGCCAGCAGCTTTACAGGGCGGGACACTGAAGCTTTCTTT.